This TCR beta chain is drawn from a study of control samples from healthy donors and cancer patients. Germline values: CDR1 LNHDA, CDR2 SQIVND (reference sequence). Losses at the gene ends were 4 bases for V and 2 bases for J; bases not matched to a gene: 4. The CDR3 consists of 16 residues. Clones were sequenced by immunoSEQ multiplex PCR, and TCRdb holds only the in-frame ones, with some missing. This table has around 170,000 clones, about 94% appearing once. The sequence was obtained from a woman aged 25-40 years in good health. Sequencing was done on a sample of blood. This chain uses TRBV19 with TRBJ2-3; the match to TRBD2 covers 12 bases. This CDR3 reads CASSTWTSGTTDTQYF. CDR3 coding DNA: TGTGCCAGTAGTACCTGGACTAGCGGGACCACAGATACGCAGTATTTT.